A selection of T cell receptor beta chains follows, all from one sample in a study of blood T cell repertoires in COVID-19. Sequencing was performed with immunoSEQ multiplex PCR; in TCRdb, only in-frame clones are kept and a portion is missing. The profile shows 60,000 or so clones, 78% of them singletons. Sequenced sample: peripheral blood. The receptors were gathered from a human donor in a cohort sampled during active COVID-19. Each CDR3 is given with its conserved first and last residue. Fields, in order: V gene, D gene, J gene, clone size, CDR3 DNA, CDR3 protein. A D gene is named only where the DNA matches it firmly. Not all rows give a size; the values are once, few, many and, for expanded clones, a class.

v_gene: TRBV18
d_gene: -
j_gene: TRBJ1-6
abundance: -
CDR3nt: TGTGCCAGCTCATCGCAGGGCACCTATAATTCACCCCTCCACTTT
CDR3aa: CASSSQGTYNSPLHF

v_gene: TRBV9
d_gene: TRBD2
j_gene: TRBJ2-1
abundance: once
CDR3nt: TGTGCCAGCAGCGTAGGGAGCGGGAGCTACAATGAGCAGTTCTTC
CDR3aa: CASSVGSGSYNEQFF

v_gene: TRBV9
d_gene: -
j_gene: TRBJ1-3
abundance: -
CDR3nt: TGTGCCAGCAGCACCGCGAGCTCTGGAAACACCATATATTTT
CDR3aa: CASSTASSGNTIYF

v_gene: TRBV24-1
d_gene: -
j_gene: TRBJ2-2
abundance: -
CDR3nt: TGTGCCACCAGTCAGAGCGGAGCGAACACCGGGGAGCTGTTTTTT
CDR3aa: CATSQSGANTGELFF

v_gene: TRBV27
d_gene: TRBD1
j_gene: TRBJ2-3
abundance: few
CDR3nt: TGTGCCAGCAGTTTCCGGTCAGGGGGCGGCACAGATACGCAGTATTTT
CDR3aa: CASSFRSGGGTDTQYF

v_gene: TRBV27
d_gene: -
j_gene: TRBJ2-1
abundance: -
CDR3nt: TGTGCCAGCAGTTTAAACAACTACAATGAGCAGTTCTTC
CDR3aa: CASSLNNYNEQFF

v_gene: TRBV2
d_gene: TRBD1
j_gene: TRBJ2-1
abundance: -
CDR3nt: TGTGCCAGCAGCCGGGACAGGGGTAGGGGGAATGAGCAGTTCTTC
CDR3aa: CASSRDRGRGNEQFF

v_gene: TRBV11-3
d_gene: -
j_gene: TRBJ1-1
abundance: many
CDR3nt: TGTGCCAGCAGCTCAGGTTGGAGGACTGAAGCTTTCTTT
CDR3aa: CASSSGWRTEAFF

v_gene: TRBV5-6
d_gene: TRBD1
j_gene: TRBJ2-1
abundance: -
CDR3nt: TGTGCCAGCAGCTTGGCCCAGACAGGGATCAATGAGCAGTTCTTC
CDR3aa: CASSLAQTGINEQFF

v_gene: TRBV2
d_gene: TRBD2
j_gene: TRBJ2-3
abundance: -
CDR3nt: TGTGCCAGCTTCGCCGGTTGGGGACTAGCGGTAACAGATACGCAGTATTTT
CDR3aa: CASFAGWGLAVTDTQYF

v_gene: TRBV11-3
d_gene: -
j_gene: TRBJ2-2
abundance: -
CDR3nt: TGTGCCAGCAGCGTAAGGGGGGGTAACACCGGGGAGCTGTTTTTT
CDR3aa: CASSVRGGNTGELFF

v_gene: TRBV7-8
d_gene: TRBD2
j_gene: TRBJ2-2
abundance: -
CDR3nt: TGTGCCAGCAGCTTAAGCGGGGCGAACACCGGGGAGCTGTTTTTT
CDR3aa: CASSLSGANTGELFF

v_gene: TRBV27
d_gene: TRBD2
j_gene: TRBJ2-5
abundance: -
CDR3nt: TGTGCCAGCAGTTTAAGGCTAGCGGGAGGGGTAAACCAAGAGACCCAGTACTTC
CDR3aa: CASSLRLAGGVNQETQYF

v_gene: TRBV9
d_gene: TRBD1
j_gene: TRBJ2-2
abundance: -
CDR3nt: TGTGCCAGTACCGGGACAGTAAACACCGGGGAGCTGTTTTTT
CDR3aa: CASTGTVNTGELFF

v_gene: TRBV6-2/TRBV6-3
d_gene: -
j_gene: TRBJ2-3
abundance: -
CDR3nt: TGTGCCAGCAGTTACGAGGGGGTAGTCACAGATACGCAGTATTTT
CDR3aa: CASSYEGVVTDTQYF

v_gene: TRBV9
d_gene: -
j_gene: TRBJ2-7
abundance: -
CDR3nt: TGTGCCAGCAGCGTTGACACGTACTCGTACGAGCAGTACTTC
CDR3aa: CASSVDTYSYEQYF

v_gene: TRBV5-1
d_gene: -
j_gene: TRBJ2-3
abundance: -
CDR3nt: TGCGCCAGCAGCTTGGACCAGGGCGGCACAGATACGCAGTATTTT
CDR3aa: CASSLDQGGTDTQYF

v_gene: TRBV7-9
d_gene: -
j_gene: TRBJ2-2
abundance: -
CDR3nt: TGTGCCAGCCAAACTCCGAACACCGGGGAGCTGTTTTTT
CDR3aa: CASQTPNTGELFF

v_gene: TRBV7-6
d_gene: -
j_gene: TRBJ2-1
abundance: -
CDR3nt: TGTGCCAGCAGCTCCGCGATCACAGGGAGCTCCTACAATGAGCAGTTCTTC
CDR3aa: CASSSAITGSSYNEQFF

v_gene: TRBV18
d_gene: TRBD1
j_gene: TRBJ1-2
abundance: -
CDR3nt: TGTGCCAGCTCACCAAGGGGGACAGGGGAACATGGCTACACCTTC
CDR3aa: CASSPRGTGEHGYTF

v_gene: TRBV18
d_gene: -
j_gene: TRBJ2-7
abundance: -
CDR3nt: TGTGCCAGCTCCCCCGGGGGTTACTACGAGCAGTACTTC
CDR3aa: CASSPGGYYEQYF

v_gene: TRBV5-1
d_gene: -
j_gene: TRBJ1-1
abundance: -
CDR3nt: TGCGCCAGCAGCCATGGGACAATGAACACTGAAGCTTTCTTT
CDR3aa: CASSHGTMNTEAFF

v_gene: TRBV6-2/TRBV6-3
d_gene: -
j_gene: TRBJ2-7
abundance: large
CDR3nt: TGTGCCAGCAGTTACCCTGACGAGCAGTACTTC
CDR3aa: CASSYPDEQYF

v_gene: TRBV19
d_gene: -
j_gene: TRBJ2-6
abundance: -
CDR3nt: TGTGCCAGTAGTAATCAGGGCATCGGGGCCAACGTCCTGACTTTC
CDR3aa: CASSNQGIGANVLTF

v_gene: TRBV7-9
d_gene: TRBD1
j_gene: TRBJ2-7
abundance: -
CDR3nt: TGTGCCAGCAGCTTTGGACAGGGTGGCGAGCAGTACTTC
CDR3aa: CASSFGQGGEQYF

v_gene: TRBV7-3
d_gene: -
j_gene: TRBJ2-2
abundance: once
CDR3nt: TGTGCCAGCAGCTTACTAGTAAACACCGGGGAGCTGTTTTTT
CDR3aa: CASSLLVNTGELFF

v_gene: TRBV5-4
d_gene: TRBD1
j_gene: TRBJ2-1
abundance: few
CDR3nt: TGTGCCAGCAGCCCAGGACAGGGGATGGACAATGAGCAGTTCTTC
CDR3aa: CASSPGQGMDNEQFF

v_gene: TRBV30
d_gene: TRBD1
j_gene: TRBJ1-1
abundance: -
CDR3nt: TGTGCCTGGAGATCAAACTTAAGGACAGGGAAAAAGACTGAAGCTTTCTTT
CDR3aa: CAWRSNLRTGKKTEAFF

v_gene: TRBV13
d_gene: -
j_gene: TRBJ1-4
abundance: -
CDR3nt: TGTGCCAGCAGCCACAGAAGCCGGGGGAGAGGGGAAAAACTGTTTTTT
CDR3aa: CASSHRSRGRGEKLFF

v_gene: TRBV5-1
d_gene: -
j_gene: TRBJ2-1
abundance: few
CDR3nt: TGCGCCAGCAGAACCGGGACAAATGACAATGAGCAGTTCTTC
CDR3aa: CASRTGTNDNEQFF

v_gene: TRBV5-1
d_gene: TRBD1
j_gene: TRBJ2-7
abundance: -
CDR3nt: TGCGCCAGCAGCTTCTGGCAGGGGGCCTACGAGCAGTACTTC
CDR3aa: CASSFWQGAYEQYF

v_gene: TRBV11-2
d_gene: -
j_gene: TRBJ1-1
abundance: few
CDR3nt: TGTGCCAGCAGCTTAGGTCAAGGGAGCACTGAAGCTTTCTTT
CDR3aa: CASSLGQGSTEAFF

v_gene: TRBV6-1
d_gene: TRBD1
j_gene: TRBJ1-2
abundance: -
CDR3nt: TGTGCCAGCAGTGAAGCGTGGACAGGGGGCGCGGGCTACACCTTC
CDR3aa: CASSEAWTGGAGYTF

v_gene: TRBV3-1/TRBV3-2
d_gene: -
j_gene: TRBJ2-2
abundance: -
CDR3nt: TGTGCCAGCAGCCAAGACTCGAAGGAGGAGAACACCGGGGAGCTGTTTTTT
CDR3aa: CASSQDSKEENTGELFF

v_gene: TRBV19
d_gene: TRBD1
j_gene: TRBJ1-1
abundance: once
CDR3nt: TGTGCCAGTAGACAAACAGGGGTGAACACTGAAGCTTTCTTT
CDR3aa: CASRQTGVNTEAFF

v_gene: TRBV9
d_gene: TRBD1
j_gene: TRBJ2-1
abundance: once
CDR3nt: TGTGCCAGCAGCGCACAGGGGGCCTACAATGAGCAGTTCTTC
CDR3aa: CASSAQGAYNEQFF

v_gene: TRBV7-3
d_gene: -
j_gene: TRBJ2-1
abundance: -
CDR3nt: TGTGCCAGCAGTCTCCAACAGGGAACTGAGCAGTTCTTC
CDR3aa: CASSLQQGTEQFF

v_gene: TRBV4-1
d_gene: TRBD2
j_gene: TRBJ2-1
abundance: -
CDR3nt: TGCGCCAGCAGCCGGACTAGCGGGAAAAACTTTGAGCAGTTCTTC
CDR3aa: CASSRTSGKNFEQFF

v_gene: TRBV6-5
d_gene: -
j_gene: TRBJ1-3
abundance: -
CDR3nt: TGTGCCAGCAGGTCCGACAGAAACACCATATATTTT
CDR3aa: CASRSDRNTIYF

v_gene: TRBV11-2
d_gene: TRBD1
j_gene: TRBJ2-1
abundance: -
CDR3nt: TGTGCCAGCAGCTTAGGGAAGACAGGGACGTCCTACAATGAGCAGTTCTTC
CDR3aa: CASSLGKTGTSYNEQFF

v_gene: TRBV3-1/TRBV3-2
d_gene: -
j_gene: TRBJ2-5
abundance: -
CDR3nt: TGTGCCAGCAGCCAACGAGGTTATGAGACCCAGTACTTC
CDR3aa: CASSQRGYETQYF

v_gene: TRBV3-1/TRBV3-2
d_gene: -
j_gene: TRBJ1-2
abundance: -
CDR3nt: TGTGCCAGCAGCCAAGATATGGGGGGTGGCTACACCTTC
CDR3aa: CASSQDMGGGYTF

v_gene: TRBV19
d_gene: -
j_gene: TRBJ2-3
abundance: -
CDR3nt: TGTGCCAGTAGTCGGAGCGGGTTAGATACGCAGTATTTT
CDR3aa: CASSRSGLDTQYF

v_gene: TRBV4-2
d_gene: TRBD2
j_gene: TRBJ2-7
abundance: few
CDR3nt: TGTGCCAGCAGCCCGGGGACTAGCGGTTACGAGCAGTACTTC
CDR3aa: CASSPGTSGYEQYF

v_gene: TRBV5-4
d_gene: -
j_gene: TRBJ1-6
abundance: -
CDR3nt: TGTGCCAGCAGCTTGGGCGGACAGAATAATTCACCCCTCCACTTT
CDR3aa: CASSLGGQNNSPLHF

v_gene: TRBV7-9
d_gene: TRBD2
j_gene: TRBJ2-3
abundance: -
CDR3nt: TGTGCCAGCAGCGGGACTAGCGGGAGCCCTAATTATGAATTT
CDR3aa: CASSGTSGSPNYEF

v_gene: TRBV6-5
d_gene: TRBD1
j_gene: TRBJ1-2
abundance: -
CDR3nt: TGTGCCAGCAGTAAAAACAGGGGTGGCTACACCTTC
CDR3aa: CASSKNRGGYTF

v_gene: TRBV10-3
d_gene: TRBD1
j_gene: TRBJ2-2
abundance: -
CDR3nt: TGTGCCATCAGTGAGGCCCCGGGGACAGGGGACCGAAAGCTGTTTTTT
CDR3aa: CAISEAPGTGDRKLFF

v_gene: TRBV28
d_gene: -
j_gene: TRBJ1-5
abundance: few
CDR3nt: TGTGCCAGCAACCTATCCCACCGGGGTCAGCCCCAGCATTTT
CDR3aa: CASNLSHRGQPQHF

v_gene: TRBV15
d_gene: -
j_gene: TRBJ1-2
abundance: -
CDR3nt: TGTGCCACCAGCAGACTCAGGGATGGCTACACCTTC
CDR3aa: CATSRLRDGYTF

v_gene: TRBV3-1/TRBV3-2
d_gene: TRBD2
j_gene: TRBJ2-1
abundance: -
CDR3nt: TGTGCCAGCAGCCCGGGACTAGCGGGATGGAGCTCCTACAATGAGCAGTTCTTC
CDR3aa: CASSPGLAGWSSYNEQFF

v_gene: TRBV28
d_gene: -
j_gene: TRBJ2-7
abundance: once
CDR3nt: TGTGCCAGCAGCCCCCTCGCCAGATTCGGGATCAAGCTCTACGAGCAGTACTTC
CDR3aa: CASSPLARFGIKLYEQYF

v_gene: TRBV18
d_gene: -
j_gene: TRBJ2-7
abundance: -
CDR3nt: TGTGCCAGCTCTCTCTCCCGGGACACTTACGAGCAGTACTTC
CDR3aa: CASSLSRDTYEQYF